This is a list of T cell receptor beta chains from one sample in a study of CD8 T cells in Susac syndrome. TCRdb ran MiXCR on the immunoSEQ multiplex PCR reads and lists one entry per CDR3 protein. The sample holds roughly 120,000 distinct CDR3 sequences; 80% to 95% are singletons and the top ten take roughly 0.32%. Sequencing was carried out using CD8+ T cells from PBMCs. These receptors came from a human donor with multiple sclerosis. The CDR3 runs from the conserved cysteine through the conserved F or W. The D gene is left open where the match is weak. Size is omitted from some rows. Given values are once, few, many or a class for expanded clones.

V	D	size	J	CDR3	DNA
TRBV11-2	-	-	TRBJ1-1	CASSLGFGMNTEAFF	TGTGCCAGCAGCTTAGGTTTCGGAATGAACACTGAAGCTTTCTTT
TRBV7-2	-	-	TRBJ2-2	CASSPNGGELFF	TGTGCCAGCAGCCCAAATGGCGGGGAGCTGTTTTTT
TRBV9	TRBD1	-	TRBJ2-3	CASSLNRLGQGPTDTQYF	TGTGCCAGCAGCCTTAATCGGCTGGGACAGGGCCCCACAGATACGCAGTATTTT
TRBV3-1	TRBD1	-	TRBJ2-1	CASSHPPGTGTYNEQFF	TGTGCCAGCAGCCACCCCCCCGGGACAGGTACCTACAATGAGCAGTTCTTC
TRBV30	-	-	TRBJ2-5	CAWRRRTGGTQETQYF	TGTGCCTGGAGGAGGAGAACGGGGGGCACCCAAGAGACCCAGTACTTC
TRBV2	-	-	TRBJ1-2	CASSHSAGYTF	TGTGCCAGCAGTCACAGCGCTGGCTACACCTTC
TRBV7-9	TRBD1	-	TRBJ1-5	CASSGTGTGYQPQHF	TGTGCCAGCAGCGGGACGGGGACAGGATATCAGCCCCAGCATTTT
TRBV5-1	-	-	TRBJ1-2	CASSSSRDGYTF	TGCGCCAGCAGCTCCTCAAGGGATGGCTACACCTTC
TRBV12-3/TRBV12-4	-	few	TRBJ2-2	CASTPQGRTGELFF	TGTGCCAGCACCCCCCAGGGTCGGACCGGGGAGCTGTTTTTT
TRBV29-1	-	-	TRBJ1-2	CSVPPGTWTKLDGYTF	TGCAGCGTCCCTCCCGGGACATGGACCAAGTTAGATGGCTACACCTTC
TRBV20-1	TRBD1	once	TRBJ1-2	CSAPGQILNYGYTF	TGCAGTGCCCCGGGACAGATATTGAACTATGGCTACACCTTC
TRBV9	TRBD1	-	TRBJ1-5	CASSATPGQGGNQPQHF	TGTGCCAGCAGCGCGACGCCGGGACAGGGGGGCAATCAGCCCCAGCATTTT
TRBV24-1	-	once	TRBJ2-3	CATSEPRSDTQYF	TGTGCCACCAGTGAGCCAAGGTCGGATACGCAGTATTTT
TRBV7-9	-	few	TRBJ2-1	CASSFDGVYNEQFF	TGTGCCAGCAGCTTCGACGGGGTGTACAATGAGCAGTTCTTC
TRBV6-1	-	-	TRBJ2-1	CASGPGLIDEQFF	TGTGCCAGCGGCCCGGGGTTGATCGATGAGCAGTTCTTC
TRBV5-6	-	-	TRBJ2-7	CASSLSGPRGEQYF	TGTGCCAGCAGCTTAAGCGGGCCACGGGGTGAGCAGTACTTC
TRBV2	-	-	TRBJ2-1	CASGTGSYNEQFF	TGTGCCAGTGGGACGGGCTCCTACAATGAGCAGTTCTTC
TRBV5-6	TRBD1	once	TRBJ1-5	CASSLGQGLSQPQHF	TGTGCCAGCAGCTTGGGACAGGGGCTTAGTCAGCCCCAGCATTTT
TRBV5-1	-	-	TRBJ1-2	CASSSPAGYTF	TGCGCCAGCAGCTCCCCCGCCGGCTACACCTTC
TRBV20-1	-	-	TRBJ2-3	CSARNREGLDTQYF	TGCAGTGCTAGGAACAGGGAAGGGTTAGATACGCAGTATTTT
TRBV19	-	-	TRBJ1-2	CASSPANYGYTF	TGTGCCAGTAGTCCAGCGAACTATGGCTACACCTTC
TRBV6-1	TRBD1	once	TRBJ2-5	CASTLGGPQESQYF	TGTGCCAGCACTTTAGGGGGCCCCCAAGAGAGCCAGTACTTC
TRBV7-9	TRBD2	-	TRBJ2-1	CASSLGKAGAYNEQFF	TGTGCCAGCAGCTTAGGGAAAGCGGGAGCTTACAATGAGCAGTTCTTC
TRBV20-1	TRBD2	-	TRBJ2-1	CSARDRRGRPSEQFF	TGCAGTGCTAGAGATAGGCGCGGGAGGCCCAGTGAGCAGTTCTTC
TRBV12-3/TRBV12-4	TRBD2	-	TRBJ2-3	CASGLAGSTDTQYF	TGTGCCAGCGGACTAGCGGGGAGCACAGATACGCAGTATTTT
TRBV7-9	-	-	TRBJ2-4	CASSPRLVAKNIQYF	TGTGCCAGCAGCCCCCGTCTGGTAGCCAAAAACATTCAGTACTTC